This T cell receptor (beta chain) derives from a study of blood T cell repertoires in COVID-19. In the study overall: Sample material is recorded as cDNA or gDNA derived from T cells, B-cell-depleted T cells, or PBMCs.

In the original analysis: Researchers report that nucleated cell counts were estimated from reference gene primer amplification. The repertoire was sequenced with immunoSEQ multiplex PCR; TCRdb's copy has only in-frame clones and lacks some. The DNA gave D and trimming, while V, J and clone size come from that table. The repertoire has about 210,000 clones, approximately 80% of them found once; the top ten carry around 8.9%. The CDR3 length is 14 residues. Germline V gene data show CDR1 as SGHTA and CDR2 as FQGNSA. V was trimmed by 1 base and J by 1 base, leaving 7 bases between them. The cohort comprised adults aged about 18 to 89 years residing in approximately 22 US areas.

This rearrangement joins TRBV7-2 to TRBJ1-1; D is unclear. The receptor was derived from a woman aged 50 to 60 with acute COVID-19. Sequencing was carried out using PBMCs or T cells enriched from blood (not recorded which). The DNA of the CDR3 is TGTGCCAGCAGCTTAGTTACACCGAACACTGAAGCTTTCTTT. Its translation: CASSLVTPNTEAFF.